A selection of T cell receptor beta chains follows, all from one sample in a study of blood T cell repertoires in COVID-19. Data came from immunoSEQ multiplex PCR; TCRdb stores just in-frame clones and leaves some out. The sample has 200,000 to 250,000 clones; more than 60% are singletons. Source material: peripheral blood. Receptors were obtained from a woman between 35 and 50 years old with active or convalescent COVID-19. Both conserved end residues are part of each CDR3. Fields, in order: V gene, J gene, D gene, clone size, CDR3 DNA, CDR3 protein. D genes are given only for firm matches. The size of a clone is reported for some rows only, either as once, few or many, or as a class for expanded clones.

>TRBV6-1|TRBJ1-4|NA|NA
TGTGCCAGCAGTGAGTACCACGTAATCGACGGGGAAAAACTGTTTTTT
CASSEYHVIDGEKLFF
>TRBV4-1|TRBJ1-3|NA|NA
TGCGCCAGCAGAACAGCCTCTGGAAACACCATATATTTT
CASRTASGNTIYF
>TRBV2|TRBJ2-5|NA|NA
TGTGCCAGCGGTAGCTCGGGGGAGACCCAGTACTTC
CASGSSGETQYF
>TRBV18|TRBJ1-4|TRBD1|once
TGTGCCAGCTCACCGAATCCGACAGGGGGGTACGAAAAACTGTTTTTT
CASSPNPTGGYEKLFF
>TRBV27|TRBJ2-3|NA|NA
TGTGCCAGCAGGGACACCGGACGCACAGATACGCAGTATTTT
CASRDTGRTDTQYF
>TRBV13|TRBJ2-5|TRBD2|NA
TGTGCCAGCAGCTTAAGCGCTAGCGGGGCCGGAGAGACCCAGTACTTC
CASSLSASGAGETQYF
>TRBV5-1|TRBJ1-4|NA|NA
TGCGCCAGCAGCTTGTCCAGGGGAGGGGGAAAACTGTTTTTT
CASSLSRGGGKLFF
>TRBV19|TRBJ1-3|TRBD1|NA
TGTGCCTGCCATAGACAGGGTTCCTTCTCTGGAAACACCATATATTTT
CACHRQGSFSGNTIYF
>TRBV14|TRBJ2-1|NA|NA
TGTGCCAGCAGCCAAGGGCCAAACAATGAGCAGTTCTTC
CASSQGPNNEQFF
>TRBV14|TRBJ1-2|TRBD1|NA
TGTGCCAGCAGCCAAGCCTTGCCGGGACAGCGGACCTTCTTC
CASSQALPGQRTFF
>TRBV7-9|TRBJ2-1|TRBD2|once
TGTGCCAGCAGCGTAAATAGCGGGGGTAGCTCCTACAATGAGCAGTTCTTC
CASSVNSGGSSYNEQFF
>TRBV7-3|TRBJ2-3|TRBD2|NA
TGTGCCAGCAGCCCATCTAGCGGTGGTGGCACAGATACGCAGTATTTT
CASSPSSGGGTDTQYF
>TRBV18|TRBJ1-6|NA|NA
TGTGCCAGCTCACCACGAGGACTGACAAATTCACCCCTCCACTTT
CASSPRGLTNSPLHF
>TRBV7-7|TRBJ2-2|NA|few
TGTGCCAGCAGCTTAGAGTTAGCCGTCGGGGAGCTGTTTTTT
CASSLELAVGELFF
>TRBV9|TRBJ2-3|TRBD2|NA
TGTGCCAGCAGCCCCCATAGCGGGGGGAGCACAGATACGCAGTATTTT
CASSPHSGGSTDTQYF
>TRBV11-2|TRBJ2-2|NA|NA
TGTGCCAGCAGCCGTTACACCGGGGAGCTGTTTTTT
CASSRYTGELFF
>TRBV3-1/TRBV3-2|TRBJ2-7|NA|NA
TGTGCCAGCAGCCAAGGGTCGACGGCAGGGTACTTC
CASSQGSTAGYF
>TRBV19|TRBJ2-7|NA|NA
TGTGCCAGTGGCCCGAGGAACTCCTACGAGCAGTACTTC
CASGPRNSYEQYF
>TRBV7-8|TRBJ1-2|TRBD1|NA
TGTGCCAGCAGCAAAGACAGGGGGGGACGTGGCTACACCTTC
CASSKDRGGRGYTF
>TRBV2|TRBJ2-5|NA|few
TGTGCCAGCAGGGGGGCTGCAGGGACCCAGTACTTC
CASRGAAGTQYF
>TRBV7-9|TRBJ1-4|TRBD1|once
TGTGCCAGCAGCACGGACAGGGTTCGGGAAAAACTGTTTTTT
CASSTDRVREKLFF
>TRBV5-1|TRBJ1-2|NA|NA
TGCGCCAGCAGCTTCCAATCTGCGCATGATATCTATGGCTACACCTTC
CASSFQSAHDIYGYTF
>TRBV10-2|TRBJ2-1|TRBD2|NA
TGCGCCAGCAGTGAGAAGGGGCGGGGGGGCCTCTCGTTCTTC
CASSEKGRGGLSFF
>TRBV12-3/TRBV12-4|TRBJ1-1|NA|NA
TGTGCCAGCAGTTTTGTTAGGAGTGAAGCTTTCTTT
CASSFVRSEAFF
>TRBV6-5|TRBJ1-2|NA|NA
TGTGCCAGCAGTTTCGAGTGGGACATGGGCTACACCTTC
CASSFEWDMGYTF